The 5 T cell receptor beta chains below come from one sample, sequenced in a study of cytomegalovirus exposure and HLA in healthy donors. 13 Jbeta primers and 60 Vbeta primers were used for the PCR. The repertoire was sequenced with immunoSEQ multiplex PCR; TCRdb's copy has only in-frame clones and lacks some. The table includes about 150,000 clones, roughly 80% detected once. Sequences were obtained from PBMCs. The receptors originated from a male donor in good health and CMV-seronegative.

The chain links TRBV6-1 to TRBJ2-2, with D tentatively TRBD1 (5 bases). V was clipped by 8 bases and J by 6 bases, with 19 bases between them. Germline V lookup: CDR1 MNHNS, CDR2 SASEGT. The CDR3 is made up of 15 amino acids. In DNA form, the CDR3 reads TGTGCCAGCCGAGCCTTGGACACGGCTGCCGGGGAGCTGTTTTTT. It is translated as CASRALDTAAGELFF.

The CDR3 DNA reads as TGCAGCGTCACGGAGCCGGGCAGAGGAGGAGATACGCAGTATTTT. It is translated as CSVTEPGRGGDTQYF. J is TRBJ2-3 and V is TRBV29-1; tentative D call: TRBD2 (5 bases). The CDR3 covers 15 residues. CDR1 SQVTM and CDR2 ANQGSEA come from the germline V gene. V was pared by 6 bases and J by 5 bases, with 21 bases between.

This clone appeared a few times. The J gene is TRBJ1-2, the V gene TRBV30; 7 bases match TRBD1. V shed 1 base and J 0 bases; nucleotides not matched to a gene: 2. Germline V gene data show CDR1 as GTSNPN and CDR2 as SVGIG (reference sequence). This CDR3 region has 14 residues. The CDR3 nucleotides are TGTGCCTGGAGTGGGACAGGCCCTAACTATGGCTACACCTTC. Residues: CAWSGTGPNYGYTF.

A single count supports this clone. The CDR3 nucleotides read TGTGCCAGCAGCTCCGCGGAAGCGGGGGTTTACACCGGGGAGCTGTTTTTT. Residues: CASSSAEAGVYTGELFF. The V and J genes are TRBV7-9 and TRBJ2-2; 8 bases match TRBD2. The CDR3 consists of 17 residues. V lost 4 bases, J lost 3 bases, and 10 bases stayed unmatched. Germline CDR1 is SEHNR and CDR2 is FQNEAQ (reference sequence).

The gene calls are TRBV10-1 and TRBJ2-7; 8 nucleotides align to TRBD1. The CDR3 has 13 residues. Germline V gives CDR1 WNHNN, CDR2 SYGVQD (reference sequence). V was pared by 4 bases and J by 3 bases, with 2 bases of the junction left unmatched. CDR3 sequence reads: CASSVGTGYEQYF. For the CDR3, the DNA is TGCGCCAGCAGTGTAGGGACAGGCTACGAGCAGTACTTC.